The 25 T cell receptor beta chains in this list originate from one sample, sequenced in a study of response to subunit inactivated influenza vaccine. TCRdb reprocessed the RT-PCR reads via MiXCR and lists one record per CDR3 protein. The data contain hundreds of thousands of distinct CDR3 sequences, about 14% of them singletons. The specimen was PBMCs from blood, collected around two weeks before vaccination. The receptors originated from a man between 45 and 60 years old who received an inactivated influenza vaccine.

This rearrangement joins TRBV12-3 or TRBV12-4 to TRBJ2-6; D gene ambiguous. V was cut by 4 bases and J by 1 base, with 20 bases left in between. This CDR3 has 19 amino acids. In DNA, the CDR3 is TGTGCCAGCAGTTCTCCCTCGGCCCCCTCCATTTCTGGGGCCAACGTCCTGACTTTC. Translated, it gives CASSSPSAPSISGANVLTF.

This clonotype was counted between two and nine times. The J gene is TRBJ2-2, the V gene TRBV12-3 or TRBV12-4; 7 positions match TRBD2. The CDR3 covers 15 residues. V shed 3 bases and J 4 bases; nucleotides not matched to a gene: 5. The CDR3 loop is CASSFMPGGTGELFF. The CDR3 DNA follows: TGTGCCAGCAGTTTTATGCCGGGGGGCACCGGGGAGCTGTTTTTT.

The J gene is TRBJ2-5, the V gene TRBV29-1; D is perhaps TRBD1 or TRBD2 (7 bases each). Germline CDR1 and CDR2: SQVTM and ANQGSEA. The CDR3 loop spans 12 amino acids. The germline V and J ends were trimmed by 2 bases and 10 bases, with 14 bases remaining between them. The CDR3 nucleotides read TGCAGCGTTGAAAGGGAGGGGGCGGTCCAGTACTTC. Its protein is CSVEREGAVQYF.

This clonotype was counted at least ten times. This chain connects TRBV2 to TRBJ2-1, with TRBD2 matching over 10 bases. Germline trimming cut 7 bases from V and 4 bases from J; bases unmatched to any gene: 7. CDR3 length equals 15 residues. Germline values: CDR1 SNHLY, CDR2 FYNNEI. This CDR3 is CASIRTSGVYNEQFF. CDR3 bases: TGTGCCAGCATTAGGACTAGCGGAGTATACAATGAGCAGTTCTTC.

Only a few counts were recorded for this clonotype. This chain joins TRBV6-2 or TRBV6-3 and TRBJ1-1; 7 bases are a match to TRBD1. V dropped 2 bases and J dropped 7; count of bases not matched to a gene: 19. This CDR3 is built from 18 residues. CDR1 is MNHEY, CDR2 SVGEGT, per germline. The CDR3 DNA reads TGTGCCAGCAGTTACAAGGTTTTGTTGGGGACAGCTACAAATGAAGCTTTCTTT. It encodes CASSYKVLLGTATNEAFF.

This clonotype was seen a few times. This chain links TRBV6-1 with TRBJ2-3; 11 bases line up with TRBD2. The CDR3 extends over 15 amino acids. Germline V CDR1 and CDR2: MNHNS, SASEGT. The V and J ends lost 6 bases and 4 bases, in that order; junction bases with no gene match: 6. Here the CDR3 reads CASRILAGVADTQYF. Written as DNA, the CDR3 is TGTGCCAGCAGGATACTAGCGGGAGTTGCAGATACGCAGTATTTT.

This clonotype was counted between two and nine times. J is TRBJ2-1 and V is TRBV4-1; weak D call: TRBD2 (7 bases). This CDR3 is 15 amino acids long. Between the trimmed V and J ends, which lost 0 bases and 10 bases, there was a span of 16 bases. CDR1 and CDR2 (germline): MGHRA, YSYEKL. CDR3 protein: CASSQERAGAREQFF. The CDR3 region has the DNA TGCGCCAGCAGCCAAGAGCGGGCGGGGGCCCGGGAGCAGTTCTTC.

This CDR3 reads CASSLDLHQPQHF. The CDR3 DNA reads TGCGCCAGCAGCTTGGATCTACATCAGCCCCAGCATTTT. The chain employs TRBV5-1 and TRBJ1-5; unclear D gene. Germline loops: CDR1 SGHRS, CDR2 YFSETQ. Trimming took off 0 bases at V and 5 bases at J, with 6 bases between the two ends. This CDR3 contains 13 residues.

The chain joins TRBV29-1 to TRBJ2-7; 8 bases match TRBD1. Trimming at V came to 6 bases and at J to 6 bases, leaving 10 bases not matched to a gene. In germline, CDR1 is SQVTM, CDR2 ANQGSEA. CDR3 length: 13 residues. CDR3 sequence reads: CSVPSDRVGEQYF. CDR3 in DNA: TGCAGCGTACCGTCGGACAGGGTGGGCGAGCAGTACTTC.

The chain joins TRBV6-2 or TRBV6-3 to TRBJ2-3; tentatively, D is TRBD2 (6 bases). The ends were cut back, 6 bases at V and 3 bases at J, with 22 bases in the middle. Germline CDR1 reads MNHEY; CDR2 reads SVGEGT. The CDR3 loop spans 17 amino acids. The CDR3 DNA reads as TGTGCCAGCAGGCCCCGGCGGAGGGCTCGGAGGACAGATACGCAGTATTTT. Amino acids: CASRPRRRARRTDTQYF.

The chain has TRBV20-1 and TRBJ2-2; 8 positions agree with TRBD1. The CDR3 length is 13 residues. The V and J ends lost 2 bases and 13 bases, in that order; junction bases with no gene match: 9. Germline V gene lookup returns CDR1 DFQATT and CDR2 SNEGSKA (reference sequence). CDR3 nucleotides: TGCAGTGCTAGATTAACAGGGGGATTGTCGCTGTTTTTT. This gives the protein CSARLTGGLSLFF.

This chain uses TRBV4-2 with TRBJ2-3, with 11 nucleotides matching TRBD2. The CDR3 loop spans 17 amino acids. V lost 0 bases, J lost 1 base, and 3 bases stayed unmatched. Germline V gene data show CDR1 as LGHNA and CDR2 as YNFKEQ. The CDR3 DNA is TGTGCCAGCAGCCAAGATCGGGGACTAGCGGGCACAGATACGCAGTATTTT. Residues: CASSQDRGLAGTDTQYF.

The J gene is TRBJ2-7, the V gene TRBV7-9, with 7 nucleotides matching TRBD1. V was clipped by 5 bases and J by 3 bases; unmatched bases: 10. Germline loops: CDR1 SEHNR, CDR2 FQNEAQ (reference sequence). The CDR3 extends over 15 amino acids. CDR3 DNA: TGTGCCAGCAGCCTGAGTTACAGGGGTCTCTACGAGCAGTACTTC. Translating it yields CASSLSYRGLYEQYF. Based on the CDR3 plus reference TRBV7-9 and TRBJ2-7, the full variable domain is DTGVSQNPRHKITKRGQNVTFRCDPISEHNRLYWYRQTLGQGPEFLTYFQNEAQLEKSRLLSDRFSAERPKGSFSTLEIQRTEQGDSAMYLCASSLSYRGLYEQYFGPGTRLTVT.

The table lists this clonotype with a few counts. CDR3 in amino acids: CSAPPLAGGHFNEQFF. The CDR3 DNA follows: TGCAGTGCCCCACCACTAGCGGGAGGCCATTTCAATGAGCAGTTCTTC. This chain links TRBV20-1 with TRBJ2-1, with 12 bases identical to TRBD2. In germline, CDR1 is DFQATT, CDR2 SNEGSKA (reference sequence). The CDR3 spans 16 residues. With 6 bases clipped from V and 6 bases from J, the junction kept 12 bases outside the gene matches.

This chain uses TRBV10-3 with TRBJ2-7; D unresolved. Germline CDR1 ENHRY, CDR2 SYGVKD. The CDR3 runs 11 residues. V lost 6 bases and J lost 6, with 9 bases in between. Written as DNA, the CDR3 is TGTGCCATCAGGGAAGGGTTCGAGCAGTACTTC. This gives the protein CAIREGFEQYF.

This clonotype came up a few times. This chain joins TRBV15 and TRBJ2-7, with TRBD1 identical over 7 bases. Germline CDR1 is LNHNV and CDR2 is YYDKDF (reference sequence). With V trimmed by 3 bases and J by 1 base, 3 bases remained unmatched. The CDR3 is 14 residues long. The DNA for the CDR3 is TGTGCCACCAGCAGCCGGGACAGTTCCTACGAGCAGTACTTC. It codes for CATSSRDSSYEQYF.

This clonotype showed up just a few times. This sequence joins TRBV30 and TRBJ1-5; D possibly corresponds to TRBD1 (5 bases). V was clipped by 4 bases and J by 1 base, with 8 bases between them. The CDR3 consists of 13 residues. Germline V gene sequence: CDR1 GTSNPN, CDR2 SVGIG (reference sequence). The DNA of the CDR3 is TGTGCCTGGACCCGGGACAGCAATCAGCCCCAGCATTTT. Protein product: CAWTRDSNQPQHF. The complete variable domain, with remaining parts taken from reference TRBV30 and TRBJ1-5, reads SQTIHQWPATLVQPVGSPLSLECTVEGTSNPNLYWYRQAAGRGLQLLFYSVGIGQISSEVPQNLSASRPQDRQFILSSKKLLLSDSGFYLCAWTRDSNQPQHFGDGTRLSIL.

This clonotype has only a few counts. The V gene is TRBV7-9, the J gene TRBJ2-4; D not certain. The germline V gene encodes CDR1 SEHNR and CDR2 FQNEAQ (reference sequence). V was shortened by 4 bases and J by 0 bases, with 13 bases between the two germline ends. There are 16 residues in the CDR3. CDR3 in amino acids: CASSSYRILAKNIQYF. CDR3 in DNA: TGTGCCAGCAGCTCATATAGGATATTAGCCAAAAACATTCAGTACTTC.

This chain joins TRBV10-3 and TRBJ2-5, with D possibly TRBD2 on 5 matching bases. This CDR3 spans 14 amino acids. Trimming cost V 10 bases and J 4 bases, with 19 bases left between them. Germline CDR1 and CDR2: ENHRY and SYGVKD. CDR3 sequence: CATTRQRVGETQYF. DNA of the CDR3: TGTGCCACCACCCGCCAGAGGGTAGGAGAGACCCAGTACTTC.

The CDR3 is CASSQSVRDRATYEQYF. CDR3 DNA sequence: TGCGCCAGCAGTCAATCGGTTAGGGACAGGGCGACTTACGAGCAGTACTTC. The chain employs TRBV23-1 and TRBJ2-7; 9 nucleotides match TRBD1. TRBV23-1 belongs to the ORF category, with a function that is uncertain. The CDR3 runs to 17 residues. With 0 bases clipped from V and 4 bases from J, the junction kept 10 bases outside the gene matches.

J is TRBJ2-6 and V is TRBV11-2; 8 positions agree with TRBD1. Germline V gives CDR1 SGHAT, CDR2 FQNNGV. Trimming cost V 6 bases and J 4 bases; bases outside gene matches: 5. CDR3 length equals 15 residues. As DNA, the CDR3 is TGTGCCAGCAGGGGACAGGCGTGGGGGGCCAACGTCCTGACTTTC. Its translation is CASRGQAWGANVLTF.

In this sample, this clonotype turned up a few times. The chain links TRBV27 to TRBJ2-7; 8 positions agree with TRBD2. CDR1 MNHEY and CDR2 SMNVEV come from the germline V gene (reference sequence). The junction had 6 bases not matched to a gene; V was cut back by 5 bases and J by 3 bases. The CDR3 extends over 14 amino acids. CDR3 sequence: CASSQGLEIYEQYF. The CDR3, as DNA: TGTGCCAGCAGTCAGGGACTAGAAATCTACGAGCAGTACTTC.

This clonotype was seen only a few times. The J gene is TRBJ1-5, the V gene TRBV20-1; D unclear. V shed 4 bases and J shed 1 base, with 11 bases lying between them. CDR1 and CDR2 from the germline V gene are DFQATT and SNEGSKA (reference sequence). The CDR3 runs to 14 residues. CDR3 in DNA: TGCAGTGCTACCGGGCAGGCAAGCAATCAGCCCCAGCATTTT. Translated, it gives CSATGQASNQPQHF.

This clonotype has at least ten counts. The rearrangement uses TRBV20-1 and TRBJ2-2, with TRBD2 matching over 10 bases. From germline, CDR1 is DFQATT and CDR2 SNEGSKA (reference sequence). The V gene end was trimmed by 4 bases and the J gene end by 1 base; junction bases not matched to a gene: 6. This CDR3 is built from 16 residues. CDR3 nucleotides: TGCAGTGCTAAAGCTAGCGGGAGAGAGAACACCGGGGAGCTGTTTTTT. This encodes CSAKASGRENTGELFF.

This clonotype was observed many times. The CDR3 loop is CSAVPGLNTEAFF. In nucleotides, the CDR3 is TGCAGTGCTGTACCGGGACTTAACACTGAAGCTTTCTTT. This chain links TRBV20-1 with TRBJ1-1; maybe TRBD1 (5 bases). The CDR3 consists of 13 residues. Looked up from germline, CDR1 is DFQATT and CDR2 is SNEGSKA (reference sequence). Trimming shortened V by 5 bases and J by 2 bases, and 12 bases separated the two germline ends.